This entry features one T cell receptor (beta chain) sequence. This clonotype was seen a handful of times. Its recognized antigen is unknown. No base quality values were provided; no much bigger clone lies one nucleotide off. The junction shows trimming of 4 bases on V and 7 bases on J, plus 12 bases between the germline ends. The CDR3 runs 12 amino acids, cysteine and phenylalanine included. The retained sequence is limited to the CDR3, 36 bases, with the frame set at the first base. Taken from the germline V gene, the CDR1 and CDR2 loops are SGHDT and YYEEEE. The record originates from a study of blood T cells in healthy people across ages (dated by TCRdb to about 2015). A note on the overall study: In model experiments, roughly one uniquely barcoded TCR beta cDNA molecule per two T cells was captured by template switching. The donors were split into four age groups: young (average around 15 years), middle-aged (39), aged (roughly 68) and long-lived (approximately 80). Age-related changes in TCR beta repertoire diversity were measured in the study by deep sequencing normalized with unique cDNA molecular identifiers. Donors of different ages were randomly distributed across sequencing lanes to avoid experimental bias. Two additional independent replicas of 1 million unique cDNA reads from the same blood draw were analyzed for two donors (one aged 18 to 29 and one aged 80 or older).

Libraries were made using 5' RACE. These reads were obtained on an Illumina HiSeq 2500. A second PCR of roughly 6 to 12 cycles was run with a J-beta primer mix and a sample-barcoded 5' primer. Each TCR beta cDNA molecule received a unique molecular identifier from a template-switch 5' adaptor carrying 12 random nucleotides. Each sample yielded at least 2.5 million CDR3-containing paired-end reads. First-strand cDNA synthesis was performed from all RNA using the Mint cDNA synthesis kit, with priming by a TRBC-specific oligonucleotide. After uracil-DNA glycosylase treatment, a first 18-cycle PCR used universal primers M1SS and BC2_uni_R on all cDNA. In the source study's methods: For normalization, 1 million high-quality reads were randomly selected from each sample, with every read carrying a distinct molecular identifier. Reads sharing molecular identifiers were discarded rather than binned into consensus sequences. MiTCR, with a Q25 quality threshold and the strictest error-elimination algorithm, was used for CDR3 identification, clonotype clustering and error correction. A nonparametric unseen species model with Euler transformation was used to estimate lower-bound total TCR beta diversity. TCRdb redid the processing of the public reads, applying fastp at Q25 and MiXCR, and retained in-frame beta chains. Here each entry gathers all rows of one CDR3 protein and keeps the most common genes and DNA. The V and J calls and clone size come from TCRdb's table, not from the authors' own analysis. The sample data list 1 million or so distinct CDR3 sequences, and 40% to 55% of these were observed just once. Approximately 19% of the sample rests with the top ten.

What the research found in general, with its limitations: As age increased, observed TCR beta diversity per million T cells dropped in a roughly linear way, and a significant reduction was already evident by age around 41. Estimates of total diversity from one million sequenced T cells were regarded as lower bounds and underestimates. Donor CMV infection status was unknown, potentially confounding age-related changes in expanded clonotypes. Observed TCR beta diversity correlated strongly with the percentage of naive T cells measured by flow cytometry. Compared with the aged group, more naive CD4+ T cells, fewer expanded clones and increased TCR diversity were shown by the long-lived group, suggesting age selection. Because profiling used bulk unsorted PBMCs, naive and antigen-experienced compartments could not be compared conclusively.

The donors were roughly 38 Caucasian individuals from Russia, aged roughly 6 to 95 years, who were systemically healthy. Each donor gave roughly 9 milliliters of peripheral blood, drawn into EDTA-treated Vacutainer tubes. PBMCs were isolated by Ficoll-Paque density-gradient centrifugation, with at least 6.5 million obtained per sample. Trizol reagent was used to extract total RNA from PBMCs, with at least 5.5 micrograms per sample. Naive CD45RAhigh/CD27high T cell percentages were measured by flow cytometry on a PBMC aliquot from every donor. Recombination connected TRBV5-6 to TRBJ2-7, and perhaps TRBD2 as D gene, on 6 matching bases. This receptor was identified in a woman aged 55-75 years in good health. Source material: blood. The base sequence is TGTGCCAGCAGCCGGGGGTACCGGGAGCAGTACTTC. Translated, it gives CASSRGYREQYF.